This T cell receptor (beta chain) was retrieved from a study of OX40 agonist ivuxolimab in advanced cancers. Study information: As their treatment, patients were administered ivuxolimab, an agonistic anti-OX40 (CD134) antibody. Dose-escalation subjects each had hepatocellular carcinoma, melanoma, renal cell or head and neck cancer. Findings and limits, study-wide: Clonal expansion from baseline to week 6 occurred in both CD4+ and CD8+ T cells.

Method: immunoSEQ multiplex PCR; TCRdb's copy keeps in-frame clones and lacks some. The sample lists over 50,000 clones, 88% occurring once. For this clone: Antigen specificity is unknown.

This CDR3 contains 12 residues. The V end was cut by 0 bases, the J end by 8 bases, with 7 bases between. The germline V gene encodes CDR1 GTSNPN and CDR2 SVGIG (reference sequence). This TCR came from an adult with an advanced solid tumor such as melanoma, head and neck, liver or kidney cancer. The V gene is TRBV30, the J gene TRBJ1-4; no definite D call. Sequenced here: CD4+ or CD8+ T cells sorted from blood, sampled in a trial of the OX40 agonist ivuxolimab. The CDR3 region is CAWSVMGEKLFF. The CDR3 DNA follows: TGTGCCTGGAGTGTAATGGGGGAAAAACTGTTTTTT.